This T cell receptor beta chain was identified during a study of T cells in women clearing cervical HPV infection. A note on this clone: With the read ending 3 residues before the CDR3 end, the germline J gene is used to fill in that end.

Profiled with immunoSEQ multiplex PCR; TCRdb holds only in-frame clones, not every one. The table lists more than 30,000 clones. V trimming: 4 bases; J trimming: 5 bases; junction bases outside the gene matches: 7. CDR1 and CDR2 from the germline V gene are SGHAT and FQNNGV. The CDR3 sequence is 15 residues long. Sequencing was performed on blood buffy coat. The J gene is TRBJ1-4, the V gene TRBV11-2, with 7 bases identical to TRBD1. This receptor was obtained from a woman between 18 and 70 years old with a cervical HPV16 infection that either progressed to CIN3+ or cleared (not recorded which). The sequenced CDR3 bases are TGTGCCAGCAGCTATCGGACAGGACAAAATGAAAAA. This translates into CASSYRTGQNEK. The entire CDR3 is CASSYRTGQNEKLFF. The full variable domain, with the rest looked up from reference TRBV11-2 and TRBJ1-4, is EAGVAQSPRYKIIEKRQSVAFWCNPISGHATLYWYQQILGQGPKLLIQFQNNGVVDDSQLPKDRFSAERLKGVDSTLKIQPAKLEDSAVYLCASSYRTGQNEKLFFGSGTQLSVL.